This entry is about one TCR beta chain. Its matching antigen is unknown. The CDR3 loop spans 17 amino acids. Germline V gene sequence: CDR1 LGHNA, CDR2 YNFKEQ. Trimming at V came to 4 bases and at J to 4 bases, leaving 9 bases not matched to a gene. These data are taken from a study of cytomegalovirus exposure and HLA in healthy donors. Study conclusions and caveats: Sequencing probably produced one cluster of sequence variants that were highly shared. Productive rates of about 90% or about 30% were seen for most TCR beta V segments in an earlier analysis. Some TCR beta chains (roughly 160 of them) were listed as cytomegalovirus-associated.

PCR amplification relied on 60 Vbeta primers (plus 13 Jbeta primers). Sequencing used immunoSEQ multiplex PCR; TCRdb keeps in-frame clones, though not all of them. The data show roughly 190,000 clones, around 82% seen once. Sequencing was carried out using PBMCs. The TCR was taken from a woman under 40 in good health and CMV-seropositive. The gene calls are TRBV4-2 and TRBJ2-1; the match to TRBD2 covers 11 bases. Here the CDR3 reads CASSPGLAELIYNEQFF. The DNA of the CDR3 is TGTGCCAGCAGCCCGGGACTAGCGGAGCTCATTTACAATGAGCAGTTCTTC.